This T cell receptor (beta chain) came from a study of CD8 T cells in ankylosing spondylitis. Study-level results: Seven or eight highly homologous variants made up a TCR beta motif, and this motif appeared characteristic of ankylosing spondylitis blood. Disease-linked clones bore a CD8+ phenotype, appearing relatively rarely in peripheral blood. Disease-linked clones reportedly concentrated significantly in matched ankylosing spondylitis synovial fluid. Past research had described some motif variants in reactive arthritis synovial fluid and blood.

In regard to this clonotype: Antigen specificity is unknown.

Generation of TCR beta libraries employed quantitative 5'-RACE incorporating molecular barcodes. Using its own MiXCR run on the 5' RACE reads, TCRdb lists one record per CDR3 protein. The profile covers about 800,000 distinct CDR3 sequences, with 10% to 15% appearing a single time and more than 0.5% taken by the ten largest. The CDR3 is made up of 18 amino acids. With 2 bases removed from V and 7 bases from J, the gap between germline ends came to 24 bases. Per germline, CDR1 SGHDN and CDR2 FVKESK. The chain recombines TRBV14 with TRBJ2-1; tentative D call: TRBD2 (5 bases). The sample consisted of blood, either unsorted or a sorted T cell fraction (not recorded which). The TCR was taken from a male donor with ankylosing spondylitis. In nucleotides, the CDR3 is TGTGCCAGCAGCCAATCCCTCCGGAAGGAAACGGAGGAAAATGAGCAGTTCTTC. Its translation is CASSQSLRKETEENEQFF.